The 9 T cell receptor beta chains reported below all come from one sample, sequenced in a study of T cell repertoires in cytomegalovirus infection. TCRdb called the reads again in MiXCR, with one record for every CDR3 protein. The sample records hundreds of thousands of distinct CDR3 sequences, more than 25% being singletons. Antigens of these TCRs are unknown. The sample was cultured CD8+ T cells from PBMCs, taken from culture after CMV antigen stimulation. Source of these receptors: a human donor in good health (CMV status not recorded). Some clones in this sample may be carry-over from other donors' samples.

This chain joins TRBV12-3 or TRBV12-4 and TRBJ2-1; the D gene is possibly TRBD2 (6 bases). The germline V and J ends were trimmed by 4 bases and 6 bases, with 10 bases remaining between them. This CDR3 spans 13 amino acids. CDR3 in amino acids: CASSSGLFNEQFF. As DNA, the CDR3 is TGTGCCAGCAGTTCGGGACTCTTCAATGAGCAGTTCTTC.

Of note for this clonotype: Mismatch with germline at one junction end may stem from a read error. The V and J genes are TRBV6-2 or TRBV6-3 and TRBJ1-1; 8 bases agree with TRBD1. CDR3 size: 20 residues. CDR1 and CDR2 from the germline V gene are MNHEY and SVGEGT. Here the CDR3 reads CASSYSPTLDRGALRGEAFF. The CDR3, as DNA: TGTGCCAGCAGCTACTCTCCAACTCTCGACAGGGGTGCCTTGAGGGGTGAAGCTTTCTTT.

This chain uses TRBV19 with TRBJ1-2; 7 bases agree with TRBD1. After removal of 0 bases from V and 6 bases from J, the junction contained 10 bases not matched to a gene. The length of the CDR3 is 16 residues. CDR1 and CDR2 (germline): LNHDA, SQIVND (reference sequence). CDR3 sequence reads: CASSIDRRQGRNGYTF. In nucleotides, the CDR3 is TGTGCCAGTAGTATAGATCGTAGACAGGGAAGGAATGGCTACACCTTC.

This chain connects TRBV6-6 to TRBJ2-5, with D unclear. The length of the CDR3 is 18 residues. Germline V lookup: CDR1 MNHNY, CDR2 SVGAGI (reference sequence). V was shortened by 0 bases and J by 2 bases, with 19 bases between the two germline ends. The CDR3 DNA reads as TGTGCCAGCAGTTACTCTCTCCCACATTCAGCAGTTCAAGAGACCCAGTACTTC. Translation gives CASSYSLPHSAVQETQYF.

This clonotype occurred many times. The chain recombines TRBV7-8 with TRBJ1-4, with D possibly TRBD1 on 6 matching bases. The germline V gene has CDR1 SGHVS and CDR2 FQNEAQ. This CDR3 is 16 amino acids long. V was cut by 3 bases and J by 0 bases, with 11 bases left in between. Here the CDR3 DNA reads TGTGCCAGCAGCTTGGACAGAGCCGCAACTAATGAAAAACTGTTTTTT. Amino acids: CASSLDRAATNEKLFF.

This chain joins TRBV12-3 or TRBV12-4 and TRBJ2-1; a possible D gene is TRBD2 (6 bases). V lost 10 bases and J lost 9, with 16 bases in between. The CDR3 is 12 residues long. The CDR3 DNA is TGTGCCACCACGCGCGGGCGGGGTGAGCAGTTCTTC. Translation: CATTRGRGEQFF.

This CDR3 reads CASRRRTGTSGEYTQYF. The CDR3 region has the DNA TGTGCCAGCCGGAGAAGGACCGGGACTAGCGGGGAATATACGCAGTATTTT. This chain joins TRBV27 and TRBJ2-3, with TRBD2 identical over 13 bases. Germline V lookup: CDR1 MNHEY, CDR2 SMNVEV (reference sequence). The J segment lost 7 bases and the V segment lost 8 bases, leaving 15 bases of the junction unmatched. This CDR3 region has 17 residues.

This clonotype was counted ten times or more. The V and J genes are TRBV27 and TRBJ2-3; 10 positions agree with TRBD1. The CDR3 length is 15 residues. With V trimmed by 6 bases and J by 3 bases, 6 bases remained unmatched. Germline lookup yields CDR1 MNHEY and CDR2 SMNVEV (reference sequence). In DNA, the CDR3 is TGTGCCAGCAGCTTAAGGGGACAGGGGACAGATACGCAGTATTTT. Amino acids: CASSLRGQGTDTQYF.

This clonotype occurred once. This rearrangement joins TRBV7-8 to TRBJ1-2, with unresolved D. The V gene lost 1 base and the J gene lost 3 bases, with 9 bases spanning the gap. CDR1 SGHVS and CDR2 FQNEAQ come from the germline V gene. CDR3 length: 14 amino acids. The chain's CDR3 is CASSLGMGDYGYTF. The CDR3 DNA follows: TGTGCCAGCAGCTTAGGAATGGGTGACTATGGCTACACCTTC.